The 24 T cell receptor beta chains presented below share a single source sample, sequenced in a study of glioma-infiltrating T cells after dendritic cell vaccination. TCRdb's copy holds only in-frame clones and misses some; the assay was immunoSEQ multiplex PCR. Among 90,000 to 95,000 clones, over 75% were seen once, and the ten largest hold 2.1%. Described time point: after dendritic cell vaccination, including at tumor progression/relapse. Sequenced here: blood, sampled after dendritic cell vaccination. These TCRs come from a human donor with glioblastoma.

The chain is built from TRBV19 and TRBJ2-5, with D possibly being TRBD1 (5 bases). Trimming shortened V by 4 bases and J by 3 bases, and 6 bases separated the two germline ends. The length of the CDR3 is 12 residues. Germline CDR1 LNHDA, CDR2 SQIVND (reference sequence). The CDR3 is CASSKGKETQYF. In DNA, the CDR3 is TGTGCCAGTAGTAAGGGGAAAGAGACCCAGTACTTC.

This chain connects TRBV5-1 to TRBJ2-1, with a weak D call TRBD1 (6 bases). Per the germline V gene, CDR1 is SGHRS and CDR2 is YFSETQ. V lost 4 bases, J lost 7 bases, and 15 bases lay in between. The CDR3 length is 14 residues. In DNA form, the CDR3 reads TGCGCCAGCAGCCCTACAGGGTACGGGAATGAGCAGTTCTTC. This codes for CASSPTGYGNEQFF.

J is TRBJ1-6 and V is TRBV6-6; no firm D call. V lost 5 bases and J 8 bases, leaving 4 bases between the germline ends. Germline V gene sequence: CDR1 MNHNY, CDR2 SVGAGI (reference sequence). The CDR3 is made up of 11 amino acids. CDR3 residues: CASSTYSPLHF. The CDR3 coding sequence is TGTGCCAGCAGTACATATTCACCCCTCCACTTT.

The rearrangement uses TRBV7-2 and TRBJ2-2, with 7 bases matching TRBD2. Unmatched junction bases numbered 6, after V lost 5 bases and J lost 3 bases. The V gene's germline CDR1 is SGHTA and CDR2 FQGNSA. There are 15 residues in the CDR3. CDR3 residues: CASSPRGVDTGELFF. As DNA, the CDR3 is TGTGCCAGCAGCCCTCGGGGGGTAGACACCGGGGAGCTGTTTTTT.

The chain is built from TRBV2 and TRBJ2-1; maybe TRBD1 (6 bases). Germline V gene sequence: CDR1 SNHLY, CDR2 FYNNEI. Trimming removed 4 bases from V and 5 bases from J, with 15 bases in between. The CDR3 has 15 residues. The CDR3, as DNA: TGTGCCAGCAGTGCTACAGGGTCCGCCAACAATGAGCAGTTCTTC. It codes for CASSATGSANNEQFF.

The genes are TRBV6-5 and TRBJ2-3; TRBD2 is a possible D gene (7 bases). CDR3 length: 14 residues. Trimming took 5 bases from V and 0 from J, leaving 9 bases between them. CDR1 and CDR2 from the germline V gene are MNHEY and SVGAGI. The CDR3 is CASSRGASTDTQYF. The CDR3 bases are TGTGCCAGCAGTCGGGGGGCCAGCACAGATACGCAGTATTTT.

The chain has TRBV7-6 and TRBJ1-2, with D possibly matching TRBD1 (5 bases). From germline, CDR1 is SGHVS and CDR2 FNYEAQ. Trimming took off 4 bases at V and 7 bases at J, with 13 bases between the two ends. The CDR3 runs 13 residues. CDR3 protein: CASSSRGLSGYTF. The CDR3 nucleotides read TGTGCCAGCAGCTCGCGGGGGTTGAGTGGCTACACCTTC.

The genes are TRBV19 and TRBJ1-2, with 7 bases aligning to TRBD1. Germline lookup yields CDR1 LNHDA and CDR2 SQIVND (reference sequence). The CDR3 runs 14 residues. J gave up 4 bases and V 3 bases, and 5 bases lay outside the gene matches. The CDR3 spells CASSIRDSGYGYTF. CDR3 DNA sequence: TGTGCCAGTAGTATCCGGGACAGTGGCTATGGCTACACCTTC.

This chain joins TRBV5-6 and TRBJ1-4, with unresolved D. Germline assignment: CDR1 SGHDT and CDR2 YYEEEE. Trimming removed 3 bases at V and 0 bases at J, with 3 bases between. The CDR3 consists of 13 residues. CDR3 residues: CASSSATNEKLFF. CDR3 in DNA: TGTGCCAGCAGCTCCGCAACTAATGAAAAACTGTTTTTT.

V gene TRBV6-5 combines with J gene TRBJ1-1; D not resolved. Germline CDR1 and CDR2: MNHEY and SVGAGI. The CDR3 is 14 amino acids. V lost 1 base and J lost 4, with 10 bases in between. The CDR3 DNA follows: TGTGCCAGCAGTTACTTGCCCCTCGGCACTGAAGCTTTCTTT. It encodes CASSYLPLGTEAFF.

The rearrangement joins TRBV19 to TRBJ2-7, with a possible D match to TRBD1 (5 bases). Germline values: CDR1 LNHDA, CDR2 SQIVND (reference sequence). V shed 3 bases and J shed 6 bases, with 15 bases lying between them. This CDR3 region has 14 residues. Here the CDR3 reads CASSIQGEKAEQYF. CDR3 sequence (DNA): TGTGCCAGTAGTATTCAGGGTGAAAAGGCCGAGCAGTACTTC.

The gene calls are TRBV25-1 and TRBJ2-1; 9 bases map to TRBD2. Trimming at V came to 8 bases and at J to 10 bases, leaving 15 bases not matched to a gene. This CDR3 spans 15 amino acids. Germline lookup yields CDR1 MGHDK and CDR2 SYGVNS. The chain's CDR3 is CASSSAAGGPSEQFF. Here the CDR3 DNA reads TGTGCCAGCTCGAGTGCTGCGGGAGGGCCGTCCGAGCAGTTCTTC. Variable domain in full (rest from reference TRBV25-1 and TRBJ2-1): EADIYQTPRYLVIGTGKKITLECSQTMGHDKMYWYQQDPGMELHLIHYSYGVNSTEKGDLSSESTVSRIRTEHFPLTLESARPSHTSQYLCASSSAAGGPSEQFFGPGTRLTVL.

V is TRBV19 and J is TRBJ1-1; D is undetermined. Trimming took off 7 bases at V and 1 base at J, with 13 bases between the two ends. Germline CDR1 LNHDA, CDR2 SQIVND (reference sequence). The CDR3 spans 14 residues. DNA of the CDR3: TGTGCCAGTAAGACGGGAGAGAAGAACACTGAAGCTTTCTTT. Its protein is CASKTGEKNTEAFF.

The CDR3 spells CASSYSTGSLNSPLHF. CDR3 coding DNA: TGTGCCAGCAGTTACTCGACCGGGTCCTTAAATTCACCCCTCCACTTT. This sequence joins TRBV6-5 and TRBJ1-6; D not certain. V gave up 0 bases and J gave up 7 bases, with 13 bases separating them. Germline V CDR1 and CDR2: MNHEY, SVGAGI. The CDR3 is 16 residues long.

The chain is built from TRBV6-1 and TRBJ1-2; no clear D gene. Trimming shortened V by 4 bases and J by 5 bases, and 5 bases separated the two germline ends. The germline CDR1 and CDR2 sequences are MNHNS and SASEGT. The CDR3 extends over 11 amino acids. The CDR3 DNA sequence: TGTGCCAGCAGTGCGGGTTATGGCTACACCTTC. It encodes CASSAGYGYTF.

J is TRBJ2-3 and V is TRBV27, with 14 nucleotides matching TRBD2. The germline V gene encodes CDR1 MNHEY and CDR2 SMNVEV (reference sequence). Trimming cost V 0 bases and J 5 bases; bases outside gene matches: 4. The CDR3 loop spans 17 amino acids. The CDR3 spells CASSLSGLAGAIDTQYF. The CDR3 DNA sequence: TGTGCCAGCAGTTTATCGGGACTAGCGGGAGCGATAGATACGCAGTATTTT.

This clone has just one count. The CDR3 DNA reads TGTGCCAGCGCGCCCAGGGAAGCTTTCTTT. This encodes CASAPREAFF. The gene calls are TRBV11-2 and TRBJ1-1; D is undetermined. The CDR3 contains 10 residues. CDR1 is SGHAT, CDR2 FQNNGV, per germline. V gave up 8 bases and J gave up 8 bases, with 9 bases separating them. The variable domain in full, completed from reference TRBV11-2 and TRBJ1-1, reads EAGVAQSPRYKIIEKRQSVAFWCNPISGHATLYWYQQILGQGPKLLIQFQNNGVVDDSQLPKDRFSAERLKGVDSTLKIQPAKLEDSAVYLCASAPREAFFGQGTRLTVV.

This clone was recorded a few times. The genes are TRBV6-5 and TRBJ1-1; 7 bases are a match to TRBD1. Germline V gene lookup returns CDR1 MNHEY and CDR2 SVGAGI. Trimming removed 5 bases from V and 7 bases from J; junction bases left unmatched: 10. CDR3 size: 14 residues. The CDR3 here is CASSPLGTAIEAFF. CDR3 in DNA: TGTGCCAGCAGTCCACTCGGGACAGCTATTGAAGCTTTCTTT.

This clone was observed a few times. The CDR3 protein is CASTSYSGRPDTQYF. The CDR3 region has the DNA TGTGCCAGCACTTCCTATAGCGGGAGGCCAGATACGCAGTATTTT. The chain carries TRBV27 and TRBJ2-3; 10 nucleotides agree with TRBD2. The V and J ends lost 7 bases and 4 bases, in that order; junction bases with no gene match: 8. The V gene's germline CDR1 is MNHEY and CDR2 SMNVEV (reference sequence). The CDR3 has 15 amino acids.

In this sample, this clone turned up once. CDR3: CASSVSLQETQYF. CDR3 sequence (DNA): TGTGCCAGCAGCGTAAGCCTTCAAGAGACCCAGTACTTC. This chain links TRBV9 with TRBJ2-5; D remains ambiguous. Germline V gene data show CDR1 as SGDLS and CDR2 as YYNGEE. Trimming left V 1 base short and J 2 bases short, with 6 bases between. The CDR3 sequence is 13 residues long.

This chain connects TRBV7-2 to TRBJ1-5; D possibly corresponds to TRBD1 (5 bases). V lost 5 bases and J lost 3, with 17 bases in between. The CDR3 loop spans 16 amino acids. CDR1 and CDR2 from the germline V gene are SGHTA and FQGNSA. The CDR3 nucleotides read TGTGCCAGCAGCCCTACCCCCGACAGTTACAATCAGCCCCAGCATTTT. Amino acids: CASSPTPDSYNQPQHF. The full variable domain, completed using reference TRBV7-2 and TRBJ1-5, is GAGVSQSPSNKVTEKGKDVELRCDPISGHTALYWYRQSLGQGLEFLIYFQGNSAPDKSGLPSDRFSAERTGGSVSTLTIQRTQQEDSAVYLCASSPTPDSYNQPQHFGDGTRLSIL.

The chain combines TRBV27 with TRBJ2-7, with 8 positions matching TRBD1. Germline V lookup: CDR1 MNHEY, CDR2 SMNVEV (reference sequence). V gave up 7 bases and J gave up 6 bases; unmatched junction bases: 11. The CDR3 length is 14 residues. The CDR3 DNA sequence: TGTGCCAGCATGTTCAGGACAGGGTTTACCGAGCAGTACTTC. Translation gives CASMFRTGFTEQYF.

This clone has only a few counts. V and J are TRBV12-2 and TRBJ1-4; TRBD1 is the table's D call, not checked against the DNA. TRBV12-2 corresponds to a pseudogene. The CDR3 is made up of 19 amino acids. CDR3 region: CASRLEGPRDRAPGEKLFF. The CDR3 region has the DNA TGTGCAAGTCGCTTAGAGGGACCCCGGGACAGGGCGCCAGGTGAAAAACTGTTTTTT.

This clone was seen more than once but under ten times. This sequence joins TRBV27 and TRBJ2-3; tentative D call: TRBD1 (6 bases). The V gene lost 3 bases and the J gene lost 2 bases, with 21 bases spanning the gap. Germline lookup yields CDR1 MNHEY and CDR2 SMNVEV (reference sequence). The CDR3 consists of 18 residues. The CDR3 region is CASSFSAPMTGNTDTQYF. The CDR3 DNA is TGTGCCAGCAGTTTTTCCGCCCCCATGACAGGAAACACAGATACGCAGTATTTT.